These 14 T cell receptor beta chains were sequenced from one sample in a study of identical twins. TCRdb itself ran the 5' RACE reads through MiXCR, one entry per CDR3 protein. The repertoire has approximately 690,000 distinct CDR3 sequences, less than 7% of them found once; the top ten carry around 1.9%. Sequencing used naive T cells sorted from blood. These receptors all come from a man aged 18 to 30 in good health.

Ten or more counts support this clonotype. V usage is TRBV5-8 and J usage is TRBJ1-2; TRBD1 agrees at 8 bases. V shed 4 bases, J shed 4 bases, and the junction held 6 bases outside the gene matches. CDR1 is SGHTS, CDR2 YDEGEE, per germline. The CDR3 has 14 residues. Here the CDR3 reads CASSPRGLRYGYTF. CDR3 DNA: TGTGCCAGCAGCCCCAGGGGGCTGCGCTATGGCTACACCTTC.

There are many counts of this clonotype. The chain employs TRBV20-1 and TRBJ2-1; TRBD2 matches at 8 bases. V dropped 0 bases and J dropped 2; count of bases not matched to a gene: 12. Germline CDR1 DFQATT, CDR2 SNEGSKA (reference sequence). The CDR3 spans 18 residues. This chain's CDR3 is CSARDPSGGNLPYNEQFF. In DNA, the CDR3 is TGCAGTGCTAGAGATCCCAGCGGGGGTAACCTCCCCTACAATGAGCAGTTCTTC.

The CDR3 DNA reads as TGTGCCAGCAGCTATCGACTATACAATGAGCAGTTCTTC. Translation gives CASSYRLYNEQFF. The genes are TRBV11-2 and TRBJ2-1, with D possibly TRBD2 on 5 matching bases. Trimming took off 4 bases at V and 4 bases at J, with 8 bases between the two ends. This CDR3 spans 13 amino acids. Germline CDR1 is SGHAT and CDR2 is FQNNGV.

This clonotype was seen a few times. The CDR3 region has the DNA TGTGCCAGCAGCTTCAACCCGGGAGTCTACGAGCAGTACTTC. It codes for CASSFNPGVYEQYF. This chain uses TRBV7-2 with TRBJ2-7; weak D call: TRBD2 (6 bases). Germline V gene lookup returns CDR1 SGHTA and CDR2 FQGNSA. The V and J ends lost 3 bases and 3 bases respectively, with 12 bases between them. The CDR3 contains 14 residues.

CDR3 sequence: CASSFSGSSGNEQFF. In nucleotides, the CDR3 is TGTGCCAGCAGTTTTTCCGGGAGTTCGGGCAATGAGCAGTTCTTC. The chain couples TRBV12-3 or TRBV12-4 to TRBJ2-1; D possibly corresponds to TRBD2 (6 bases). The V and J ends lost 3 bases and 6 bases respectively, with 15 bases between them. The CDR3 extends over 15 amino acids.

This clonotype was observed a few times. Here the CDR3 reads CASRTLARGTGETQYF. CDR3 DNA sequence: TGTGCCAGCAGAACCCTCGCCAGGGGTACGGGGGAGACCCAGTACTTC. This chain connects TRBV28 to TRBJ2-5, with a tentative D call TRBD1 (6 bases). This CDR3 has 16 amino acids. Trimming stripped 6 bases from V and 5 bases from J, with 22 bases between. Germline CDR1 is MDHEN and CDR2 is SYDVKM.

This clonotype was seen many times. The V gene is TRBV20-1, the J gene TRBJ1-2, with a weak D call TRBD1 (6 bases). The CDR3 consists of 14 residues. Per germline, CDR1 DFQATT and CDR2 SNEGSKA (reference sequence). Trimming stripped 2 bases from V and 1 base from J, with 11 bases between. The CDR3 DNA reads as TGCAGTGCTAGAACGGACAGCCATAACTATGGCTACACCTTC. This gives the protein CSARTDSHNYGYTF.

This clonotype occurred many times. The chain links TRBV6-1 to TRBJ2-1; TRBD2 matches 8 bases. Trimming at V came to 2 bases and at J to 10 bases, leaving 7 bases not matched to a gene. Germline CDR1 and CDR2: MNHNS and SASEGT. The CDR3 extends over 14 amino acids. The CDR3 bases are TGTGCCAGCAGTGAACCTCCGGGGGGGAGGGAGCAGTTCTTC. It translates to CASSEPPGGREQFF.

Remarks on this clonotype: A read error may explain this, as a much larger clone is one base away. The DNA for the CDR3 is TGTGCCAGCAGCATGTGGGGAGATTCCTACGAGCAGTACTTC. It codes for CASSMWGDSYEQYF. This chain links TRBV7-2 with TRBJ2-7; perhaps TRBD2 as D (5 bases). Trimming shortened V by 5 bases and J by 1 base, and 12 bases separated the two germline ends. Germline V gene sequence: CDR1 SGHTA, CDR2 FQGNSA. The CDR3 is 14 residues long.

The chain couples TRBV11-3 to TRBJ2-2; D is unresolved. The CDR3 is 14 residues long. The germline CDR1 and CDR2 sequences are SGHNT and YENEEA. The V end was cut by 0 bases, the J end by 5 bases, with 7 bases between. In DNA, the CDR3 is TGTGCCAGCAGCTTAGATCGAATGACCGGGGAGCTGTTTTTT. Amino acid sequence: CASSLDRMTGELFF.

The chain joins TRBV12-3 or TRBV12-4 to TRBJ2-7; no clear D gene. The ends were cut back, 8 bases at V and 9 bases at J, with 17 bases in the middle. This CDR3 has 12 residues. The CDR3 nucleotides are TGTGCCAGCGGTCCAGGTAGGCGGACGCAGTACTTC. Its translation is CASGPGRRTQYF.

This clonotype was recorded many times. The V gene is TRBV12-3 or TRBV12-4, the J gene TRBJ2-5; possibly TRBD1 or TRBD2 for D (5 bases each). Trimming removed 6 bases from V and 5 bases from J, with 19 bases in between. The length of the CDR3 is 15 residues. The CDR3: CASSLPGRSFETQYF. Here the CDR3 DNA reads TGTGCCAGCAGCCTTCCGGGACGAAGCTTTGAGACCCAGTACTTC.

In this sample, this clonotype turned up a few times. The chain is built from TRBV29-1 and TRBJ2-1, with D tentatively TRBD1 (5 bases). The CDR3 is made up of 14 amino acids. Germline CDR1 SQVTM, CDR2 ANQGSEA. The V and J ends lost 1 base and 5 bases respectively, with 12 bases between them. The CDR3 nucleotides read TGCAGCGTTGAAGGGGGCTTTGGCCACAATGAGCAGTTCTTC. Amino acids: CSVEGGFGHNEQFF.

Ten or more counts support this clonotype. This chain joins TRBV27 and TRBJ2-1; 14 nucleotides match TRBD2. The J segment lost 3 bases and the V segment lost 6 bases, leaving 10 bases of the junction unmatched. This CDR3 contains 18 residues. Germline V gene lookup returns CDR1 MNHEY and CDR2 SMNVEV (reference sequence). The CDR3 DNA reads TGTGCCAGCAGACCGGGACTAGCGGGAGTAGTAGGCTACAATGAGCAGTTCTTC. Encoded protein: CASRPGLAGVVGYNEQFF.